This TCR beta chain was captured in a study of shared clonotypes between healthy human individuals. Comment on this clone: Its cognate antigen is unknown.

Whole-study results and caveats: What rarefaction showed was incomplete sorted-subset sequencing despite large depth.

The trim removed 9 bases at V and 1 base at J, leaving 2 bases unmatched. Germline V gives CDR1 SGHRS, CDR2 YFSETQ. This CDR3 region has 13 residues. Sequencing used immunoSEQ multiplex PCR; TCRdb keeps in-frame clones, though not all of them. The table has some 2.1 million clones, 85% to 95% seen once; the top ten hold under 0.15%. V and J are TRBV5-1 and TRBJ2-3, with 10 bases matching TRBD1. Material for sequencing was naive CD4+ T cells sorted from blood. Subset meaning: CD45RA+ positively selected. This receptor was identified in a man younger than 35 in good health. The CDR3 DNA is TGCGCCACCGGGACAGGGGGCACAGATACGCAGTATTTT. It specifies CATGTGGTDTQYF.